The entry below describes one T cell receptor (beta chain). Which antigen it targets is not known. Qualities for individual bases were not recorded, and no much larger clone is one base off. CDR1 and CDR2, per the germline V gene, are MGHDK and SYGVNS. From the cysteine up to the phenylalanine, the CDR3 has a length of 14 residues. The read is trimmed to its CDR3 DNA, 42 bases read in frame from base 1. V is cut by 1 base and J by 10 bases, and the space between the germline ends is 16 bases. The donors were roughly 39 Caucasian individuals from Russia, aged roughly 6 to 90 years, who were systemically healthy. Approximately 10 milliliters of peripheral blood were collected from each donor into EDTA-treated Vacutainer tubes. Ficoll-Paque density-gradient centrifugation was used to isolate PBMCs, with at least 6.5 million per sample. Trizol reagent was used to extract total RNA from the PBMCs, yielding at least 5.5 micrograms per sample. The percentages of naive CD45RAhigh/CD27high T cells were determined by flow cytometry on a PBMC aliquot from every donor.

These data originate in a study of blood T cells in healthy people across ages (dated by TCRdb to the mid-2010s). For the study in its entirety: Template switching captured roughly one uniquely barcoded TCR beta cDNA molecule per two T cells in model experiments. Using the same blood draw, the study looked at two additional independent replicas of 1 million unique cDNA reads for two donors, one aged 18 to 30 and the other aged 80 or older. The donors were split into four age groups: young (average roughly 15 years), middle-aged (nearly 40), aged (over 55) and long-lived (roughly 77). To avoid experimental bias, donors of different ages were randomly spread across the sequencing lanes. The study measured age-related changes in TCR beta repertoire diversity using deep sequencing normalized with unique cDNA molecular identifiers. General conclusions and limits of the study: A strong correlation was found between observed TCR beta diversity and the percentage of naive T cells measured by flow cytometry. Compared with the aged group, the long-lived group had more naive CD4+ T cells, fewer expanded clones and increased TCR diversity, suggesting age selection. Observed TCR beta diversity per million T cells fell roughly linearly with age, and a significant reduction was already apparent by age roughly 40. Total diversity estimates from one million sequenced T cells were considered lower bounds and underestimates. Donor CMV infection status was unknown, potentially confounding age-related changes in expanded clonotypes. Because profiling used bulk unsorted PBMCs, naive and antigen-experienced compartments could not be compared conclusively.

Library preparation was by 5' RACE. Data came from an Illumina HiSeq 2500. The second PCR ran for roughly 7 to 12 cycles and used a J-beta primer mix along with a sample-barcoded 5' primer. A unique molecular identifier was introduced onto each TCR beta cDNA molecule by a template-switch 5' adaptor carrying 12 random nucleotides. Each sample yielded at least 2.5 million CDR3-containing paired-end reads. First-strand cDNA synthesis was performed from all RNA using the Mint cDNA synthesis kit, with priming by a TRBC-specific oligonucleotide. All cDNA was treated with uracil-DNA glycosylase and then went through a first 18-cycle PCR with the universal primers M1SS and BC2_uni_R. The paper's data handling went like this. For normalization, 1 million high-quality reads were randomly selected from each sample, with every read carrying a distinct molecular identifier. Reads sharing molecular identifiers were discarded rather than binned into consensus sequences. MiTCR, set to a Q25 quality threshold and the strictest error-elimination algorithm, was used for CDR3 identification, clonotype clustering and error correction. A nonparametric unseen species model with Euler transformation was used to estimate lower-bound total TCR beta diversity. Starting from the raw public reads, TCRdb applied fastp trimming at Q25, assembled clones with MiXCR and retained in-frame beta chains. Identical CDR3 proteins give one entry, which carries the most common genes and DNA. TCRdb assigned the V and J calls; the authors' analysis was not used. In this sample the table shows over 1,200,000 distinct CDR3 sequences, around 59% of which occur a single time. Approximately 7% of the sample rests with the top ten.

The source material was blood. The source of this sequence is a man aged 18 to 30 in good health. The chain employs TRBV25-1 and TRBJ1-2; a tentative D match to TRBD1 spans 5 bases. The sequenced DNA: TGTGCCAGCAGTGAATCCGGCAGGGTCGCTTCCTACACCTTC. This encodes CASSESGRVASYTF.